This record looks at one T cell receptor beta chain sequence and its context. This sample is part of a study of PD-L1 blockade in urothelial cancer. As for time point: pretreatment peripheral blood. Locally advanced or metastatic urothelial carcinoma affected all patients. Profiled with immunoSEQ multiplex PCR; TCRdb holds only in-frame clones, not every one. The sample holds approximately 48,000 clones, about four fifths seen once. With V trimmed by 4 bases and J by 1 base, 11 bases remained unmatched. The CDR3 is 18 amino acids. From germline, CDR1 is SGHRS and CDR2 YFSETQ. Sample: PBMCs, taken around atezolizumab (anti-PD-L1) treatment. V and J are TRBV5-1 and TRBJ2-5; the match to TRBD1 covers 12 bases. This sequence was found in a man between 70 and 80 years old with urothelial cancer. CDR3 sequence: CASSPVPGQGAFQETQYF. The CDR3 bases are TGCGCCAGCAGCCCCGTCCCGGGACAGGGGGCTTTCCAAGAGACCCAGTACTTC. The whole variable domain, filled in from reference TRBV5-1 and TRBJ2-5, reads KAGVTQTPRYLIKTRGQQVTLSCSPISGHRSVSWYQQTPGQGLQFLFEYFSETQRNKGNFPGRFSGRQFSNSRSEMNVSTLELGDSALYLCASSPVPGQGAFQETQYFGPGTRLLVL.